These 21 T cell receptor beta chains originate from one sample sequenced in a study of lymphopenia after photon versus proton radiotherapy. TCRdb's table, derived via immunoSEQ multiplex PCR, lists solely in-frame clones and lacks some. This sample carries tens of thousands of clones, 85% of them seen once, and the ten largest clones take about 2.2%. Material: peripheral blood, obtained from a patient treated with photon-based radiotherapy. These receptor sequences come from a man in his forties or fifties with gastric cancer.

The rearrangement links TRBV10-2 to TRBJ2-2, with D uncertain. This CDR3 contains 14 residues. V was trimmed by 7 bases and J by 5 bases, leaving 14 bases between them. The germline gives CDR1 WSHSY, CDR2 SAAADI. This chain's CDR3 is CASMSQRRTGELFF. DNA for the CDR3: TGCGCCAGCATGAGTCAGAGACGGACCGGGGAGCTGTTTTTT.

In regard to this clone: This CDR3 is also generated by other DNA sequences in the sample. The chain links TRBV6-1 to TRBJ1-2, with 8 bases lining up with TRBD1. Looked up from germline, CDR1 is MNHNS and CDR2 is SASEGT. The CDR3 has 13 residues. V shed 6 bases, J shed 3 bases, and the junction held 3 bases outside the gene matches. The CDR3 is CASSETGDYGYTF. CDR3 coding DNA: TGTGCCAGCAGCGAGACAGGGGACTATGGCTACACCTTC.

This clone has just one count. The chain is built from TRBV4-1 and TRBJ2-1; 8 bases are a match to TRBD2. Trimming at V came to 0 bases and at J to 2 bases, leaving 9 bases not matched to a gene. This CDR3 has 18 amino acids. Germline CDR1 MGHRA, CDR2 YSYEKL. CDR3 amino acids: CASSQDRGGGGPYNEQFF. In DNA, the CDR3 is TGCGCCAGCAGCCAAGATAGGGGCGGCGGGGGGCCCTACAATGAGCAGTTCTTC.

The chain joins TRBV13 to TRBJ2-7; unclear D gene. Germline assignment: CDR1 PRHDT and CDR2 FYEKMQ (reference sequence). This CDR3 has 13 residues. Trimming took off 1 base at V and 1 base at J, with 5 bases between the two ends. The CDR3 loop is CASSLEGSYEQYF. In DNA, the CDR3 is TGTGCCAGCAGCTTAGAGGGATCCTACGAGCAGTACTTC.

The rearrangement links TRBV6-5 to TRBJ2-1, with TRBD1 matching over 7 bases. Losses at the gene ends were 6 bases for V and 8 bases for J; bases not matched to a gene: 10. The CDR3 has 14 amino acids. The germline gives CDR1 MNHEY, CDR2 SVGAGI. CDR3 coding DNA: TGTGCCAGCAGCCAGACAGGGCCCAGGGATGAGCAGTTCTTC. Amino acid sequence: CASSQTGPRDEQFF.

V gene TRBV19 combines with J gene TRBJ1-2; D is possibly TRBD1 (5 bases). CDR3 length: 14 residues. Per germline, CDR1 LNHDA and CDR2 SQIVND (reference sequence). V was trimmed by 11 bases and J by 2 bases, leaving 18 bases between them. The CDR3 here is CASSGLLLNYGYTF. The CDR3 nucleotides read TGTGCCTCCTCGGGACTTCTTCTAAACTATGGCTACACCTTC.

The chain joins TRBV19 to TRBJ2-3; 8 positions match TRBD1. This CDR3 has 14 residues. Germline V CDR1 and CDR2: LNHDA, SQIVND (reference sequence). V lost 7 bases and J lost 5; bases outside the gene matches: 8. The DNA of the CDR3 is TGTGCCAGTAACCGGGCCACAGGGGGAGATACGCAGTATTTT. This encodes CASNRATGGDTQYF.

The chain has TRBV7-2 and TRBJ2-1; D is uncertain. With 2 bases removed from V and 10 bases from J, the gap between germline ends came to 12 bases. The CDR3 consists of 13 residues. The germline gives CDR1 SGHTA, CDR2 FQGNSA. Written as DNA, the CDR3 is TGTGCCAGCAGCTTATGGGGTCTCCTAGAGCAGTTCTTC. It encodes CASSLWGLLEQFF.

The rearrangement links TRBV19 to TRBJ1-3, with D possibly matching TRBD1 (6 bases). Germline assignment: CDR1 LNHDA and CDR2 SQIVND (reference sequence). This CDR3 spans 16 amino acids. The V and J ends lost 4 bases and 4 bases respectively, with 17 bases between them. The DNA for the CDR3 is TGTGCCAGTAGTAGCCGGATGGGGGCTTCCGGAAACACCATATATTTT. It translates to CASSSRMGASGNTIYF.

This clone came up once. The V and J genes are TRBV5-1 and TRBJ1-6, with TRBD1 as a possible D gene (6 bases). Looked up from germline, CDR1 is SGHRS and CDR2 is YFSETQ. The ends were cut back, 4 bases at V and 6 bases at J, with 11 bases in the middle. This CDR3 is 14 amino acids long. CDR3 region: CASSKGQLNSPLHF. CDR3 sequence (DNA): TGCGCCAGCAGCAAAGGACAGCTTAATTCACCCCTCCACTTT. The whole variable domain, remainder taken from reference TRBV5-1 and TRBJ1-6, is KAGVTQTPRYLIKTRGQQVTLSCSPISGHRSVSWYQQTPGQGLQFLFEYFSETQRNKGNFPGRFSGRQFSNSRSEMNVSTLELGDSALYLCASSKGQLNSPLHFGNGTRLTVT.

On this clone: The identical CDR3 is also encoded by other nucleotide sequences in the sample. The J gene is TRBJ1-1, the V gene TRBV7-2; D ambiguous. V lost 6 bases to trimming and J lost 1 base, with 9 bases between them. Germline V gives CDR1 SGHTA, CDR2 FQGNSA. The CDR3 consists of 13 residues. Here the CDR3 reads CASSSGQNTEAFF. In DNA, the CDR3 is TGTGCCAGCAGTTCCGGTCAGAACACTGAAGCTTTCTTT.

This rearrangement joins TRBV30 to TRBJ1-5; D gene ambiguous. V shed 5 bases and J shed 0 bases, with 8 bases lying between them. Per the germline V gene, CDR1 is GTSNPN and CDR2 is SVGIG (reference sequence). This CDR3 region has 13 residues. The CDR3 region has the DNA TGTGCCTGGCAGAGAGATAGCAATCAGCCCCAGCATTTT. It codes for CAWQRDSNQPQHF. Looking up the rest from reference TRBV30 and TRBJ1-5 gives the full variable domain: SQTIHQWPATLVQPVGSPLSLECTVEGTSNPNLYWYRQAAGRGLQLLFYSVGIGQISSEVPQNLSASRPQDRQFILSSKKLLLSDSGFYLCAWQRDSNQPQHFGDGTRLSIL.

CDR3 bases: TGTGCCAGCAGCTTGGGGGGCGCGTCCACAGATACGCAGTATTTT. Its protein product is CASSLGGASTDTQYF. This chain links TRBV5-5 with TRBJ2-3; D may be TRBD1 (5 bases). V was shortened by 0 bases and J by 2 bases, with 10 bases between the two germline ends. The germline gives CDR1 SGHKS, CDR2 YYEKEE (reference sequence). CDR3 length: 15 amino acids.

V usage is TRBV27 and J usage is TRBJ2-6; D remains unclear. This CDR3 spans 14 amino acids. Germline assignment: CDR1 MNHEY and CDR2 SMNVEV (reference sequence). Deletions cut 8 bases from V and 0 bases from J, with 8 bases between. CDR3 DNA sequence: TGTGCCAGCTCCCCCTACTCTGGGGCCAACGTCCTGACTTTC. Translation gives CASSPYSGANVLTF.

This rearrangement joins TRBV30 to TRBJ1-2; D is uncertain. The CDR3 loop spans 11 amino acids. Trimming took off 6 bases at V and 3 bases at J, with 8 bases between the two ends. CDR1 is GTSNPN and CDR2 is SVGIG in the germline V gene (reference sequence). In nucleotides, the CDR3 is TGTGCCTGTTTCTTAGACTATGGCTACACCTTC. Amino acid sequence: CACFLDYGYTF.

V is TRBV19 and J is TRBJ2-2; D gene ambiguous. This CDR3 has 13 residues. Deletions cut 2 bases from V and 4 bases from J, with 5 bases between. Germline CDR1 reads LNHDA; CDR2 reads SQIVND (reference sequence). This chain's CDR3 is CASSISGTGELFF. CDR3 nucleotide sequence: TGTGCCAGTAGTATATCAGGCACCGGGGAGCTGTTTTTT.

V is TRBV7-8 and J is TRBJ2-5; 8 bases align to TRBD2. V dropped 8 bases and J dropped 4; count of bases not matched to a gene: 6. CDR3 size: 13 residues. Germline CDR1 and CDR2: SGHVS and FQNEAQ. The CDR3 nucleotides read TGTGCCAGCGGGCCGGGGGGGCTAGAGACCCAGTACTTC. Translating gives CASGPGGLETQYF.

The rearrangement joins TRBV4-1 to TRBJ2-7; no firm D call. Per germline, CDR1 MGHRA and CDR2 YSYEKL. The CDR3 totals 11 residues. Trimming removed 3 bases at V and 4 bases at J, with 4 bases between. CDR3 nucleotide sequence: TGCGCCAGCAGCCACTCTTACGAGCAGTACTTC. Translating gives CASSHSYEQYF.

This clone was observed once. CDR3 nucleotide sequence: TGCGCCAGCAGCTTGAAGAGGTCTAGCGGGGCTTTATACAATGAGCAGTTCTTC. As protein: CASSLKRSSGALYNEQFF. The chain is built from TRBV5-1 and TRBJ2-1, with 9 bases that match TRBD2. Trimming at V came to 1 base and at J to 4 bases, leaving 12 bases not matched to a gene. Germline values: CDR1 SGHRS, CDR2 YFSETQ. This CDR3 contains 18 residues.

The chain carries TRBV7-2 and TRBJ2-7; D ambiguous. The germline V and J ends were trimmed by 2 bases and 7 bases, with 12 bases remaining between them. The CDR3 has 13 amino acids. The germline gives CDR1 SGHTA, CDR2 FQGNSA. CDR3 protein: CASSLSQRGEQYF. Here the CDR3 DNA reads TGTGCCAGCAGCTTATCACAACGTGGGGAGCAGTACTTC. The complete variable domain, with remaining parts taken from reference TRBV7-2 and TRBJ2-7, reads GAGVSQSPSNKVTEKGKDVELRCDPISGHTALYWYRQSLGQGLEFLIYFQGNSAPDKSGLPSDRFSAERTGGSVSTLTIQRTQQEDSAVYLCASSLSQRGEQYFGPGTRLTVT.

The chain is built from TRBV19 and TRBJ1-2, with D uncertain. CDR1 is LNHDA and CDR2 is SQIVND in the germline V gene (reference sequence). The CDR3 is made up of 13 amino acids. V was trimmed by 1 base and J by 7 bases, leaving 10 bases between them. CDR3 residues: CASSIVRAAGYTF. The CDR3 DNA sequence: TGTGCCAGTAGTATAGTGAGGGCGGCTGGCTACACCTTC.